This record covers a single T cell receptor (beta chain). Preparation of the TCRbeta library used unique molecular identifiers. TCRdb reanalysed the PCR reads using MiXCR and keeps one entry per CDR3 protein. The data show fewer than 750,000 distinct CDR3 sequences, roughly a quarter seen once. This sample was included in a study of T-cell reconstitution after alpha-beta-depleted transplantation in children. Germline V gives CDR1 LNHNV, CDR2 YYDKDF (reference sequence). The CDR3 sequence is 13 residues long. V lost 9 bases and J 1 base, leaving 13 bases between the germline ends. The input for sequencing was PBMCs, taken before TCRalphabeta/CD19-depleted stem cell transplant. The TCR sequence derives from a boy younger than two with Wiskott-Aldrich syndrome, due to receive a stem cell transplant. V is TRBV15 and J is TRBJ2-7; possible D gene TRBD1, 5 bases. Here the CDR3 reads CATRKDTSYEQYF. The CDR3 DNA sequence: TGTGCCACGCGAAAGGACACATCCTACGAGCAGTACTTC.